These T cell receptor beta chains were read from a single sample in a study of graft-versus-host responses after intestinal transplantation. Which antigens these TCRs recognize remains unknown. TCRdb's copy holds only in-frame clones and misses some; the assay was immunoSEQ multiplex PCR. The table records about 120,000 clones, 90% to 95% of them present only once. Source: unstimulated CD4+ T cells sorted from spleen or lymph node cells, taken before intestinal transplant. These receptors were taken from a human donor who received an intestinal transplant. Each CDR3 is given with its conserved first and last residue. A D gene is named only where the DNA matches it firmly. The size of a clone is reported for some rows only, either as once, few or many, or as a class for expanded clones.

TRBJ2-1 TRBD2 once TRBV28 CASSRTSGGNEQFF TGTGCCAGCAGTCGGACTAGCGGGGGGAATGAGCAGTTCTTC
TRBJ1-2 - - TRBV28 CASSLPNFRDGYTF TGTGCCAGCAGTTTACCTAACTTCAGAGATGGCTACACCTTC
TRBJ1-3 - - TRBV7-6 CASSLRTRTMGNTIYF TGTGCCAGCAGCTTGAGGACAAGGACTATGGGAAACACCATATATTTT
TRBJ2-1 - - TRBV28 CASTPRALDEQFF TGTGCCAGCACCCCCCGGGCCCTCGATGAGCAGTTCTTC
TRBJ2-3 TRBD2 - TRBV9 CASRKKGLAGGGYADTQYF TGTGCCAGCAGGAAGAAGGGACTAGCGGGAGGAGGGTACGCAGATACGCAGTATTTT
TRBJ2-1 - - TRBV19 CASKEAGSYNEQFF TGTGCCAGTAAGGAGGCAGGCTCCTACAATGAGCAGTTCTTC
TRBJ2-3 - - TRBV30 CAWRTGGLTNTQYF TGTGCCTGGCGAACGGGGGGCCTCACAAATACGCAGTATTTT
TRBJ2-1 - - TRBV29-1 CSVSAGLFTYNEQFF TGCAGCGTGTCCGCAGGGCTTTTCACCTACAATGAGCAGTTCTTC
TRBJ2-1 - - TRBV6-1 CASSVAPLYNEQFF TGTGCCAGCAGTGTGGCCCCGTTGTACAATGAGCAGTTCTTC
TRBJ1-1 TRBD1 once TRBV19 CASRRTGGITEAFF TGTGCCAGTAGACGGACAGGGGGAATTACTGAAGCTTTCTTT
TRBJ1-1 - - TRBV9 CASSVSTEAFF TGTGCCAGCAGCGTCAGTACTGAAGCTTTCTTT
TRBJ1-1 - - TRBV7-9 CASSPDKGATEAFF TGTGCCAGCAGCCCTGACAAAGGTGCCACTGAAGCTTTCTTT
TRBJ2-7 - - TRBV11-2 CASSFDSGYEQYF TGTGCCAGCAGCTTCGATTCAGGCTACGAGCAGTACTTC
TRBJ2-1 TRBD2 - TRBV18 CASCLGLAGDNEQFF TGTGCCAGCTGCCTAGGCCTAGCGGGAGACAATGAGCAGTTCTTC
TRBJ2-2 TRBD1 - TRBV9 CASSPGTGYSTGELFF TGTGCCAGCAGCCCAGGGACAGGGTATAGCACCGGGGAGCTGTTTTTT
TRBJ2-1 - - TRBV7-2 CASSFIGSSSYNEQFF TGTGCCAGCAGCTTTATTGGGTCCTCTTCCTACAATGAGCAGTTCTTC
TRBJ2-7 - - TRBV2 CASRDPGDYEQYF TGTGCCAGCAGAGATCCAGGGGACTACGAGCAGTACTTC
TRBJ1-2 - once TRBV14 CASSQGQNYGYTF TGTGCCAGCAGCCAAGGACAGAACTATGGCTACACCTTC